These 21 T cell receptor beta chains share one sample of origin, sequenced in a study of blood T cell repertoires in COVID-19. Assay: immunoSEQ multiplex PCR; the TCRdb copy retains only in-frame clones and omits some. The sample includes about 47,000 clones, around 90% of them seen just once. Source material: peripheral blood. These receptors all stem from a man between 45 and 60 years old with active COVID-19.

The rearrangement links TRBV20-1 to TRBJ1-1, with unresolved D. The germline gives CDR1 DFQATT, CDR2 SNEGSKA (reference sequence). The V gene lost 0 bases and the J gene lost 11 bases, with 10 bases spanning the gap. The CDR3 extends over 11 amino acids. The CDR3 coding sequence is TGCAGTGCTAGAGATCGCCTCGGGGCTTTCTTT. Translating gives CSARDRLGAFF.

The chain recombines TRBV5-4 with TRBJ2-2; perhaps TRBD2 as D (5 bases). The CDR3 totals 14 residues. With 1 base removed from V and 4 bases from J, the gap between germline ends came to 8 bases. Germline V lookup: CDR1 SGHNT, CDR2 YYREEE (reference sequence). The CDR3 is CASSLPGSTGELFF. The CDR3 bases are TGTGCCAGCAGCTTGCCGGGGAGCACCGGGGAGCTGTTTTTT.

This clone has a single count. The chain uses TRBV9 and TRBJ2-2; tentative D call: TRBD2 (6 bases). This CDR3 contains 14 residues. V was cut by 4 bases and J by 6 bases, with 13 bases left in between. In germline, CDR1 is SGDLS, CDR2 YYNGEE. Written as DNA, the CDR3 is TGTGCCAGCAGCCGGAGGGTCGAGGCCGGGGAGCTGTTTTTT. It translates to CASSRRVEAGELFF.

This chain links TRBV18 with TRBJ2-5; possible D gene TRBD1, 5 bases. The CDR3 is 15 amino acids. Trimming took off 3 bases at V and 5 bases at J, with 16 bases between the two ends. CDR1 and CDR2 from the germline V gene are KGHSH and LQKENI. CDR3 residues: CASSPTDQPGETQYF. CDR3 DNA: TGTGCCAGCTCACCGACAGACCAACCTGGGGAGACCCAGTACTTC.

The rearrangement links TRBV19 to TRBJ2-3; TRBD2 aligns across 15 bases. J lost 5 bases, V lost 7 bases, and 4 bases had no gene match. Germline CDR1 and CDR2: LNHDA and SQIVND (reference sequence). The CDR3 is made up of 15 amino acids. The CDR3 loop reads CASNGLAGGQDTQYF. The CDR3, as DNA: TGTGCCAGTAATGGACTAGCGGGGGGGCAAGATACGCAGTATTTT.

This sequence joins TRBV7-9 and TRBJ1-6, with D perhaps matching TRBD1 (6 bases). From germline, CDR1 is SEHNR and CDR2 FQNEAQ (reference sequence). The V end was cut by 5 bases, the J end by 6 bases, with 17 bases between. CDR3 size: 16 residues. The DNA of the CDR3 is TGTGCCAGCAGCCCTAACCCCCTACAGGGTAATTCACCCCTCCACTTT. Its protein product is CASSPNPLQGNSPLHF.

The CDR3 loop reads CASSSGELAGGRVTQYF. CDR3 coding DNA: TGCGCCAGCAGTTCTGGGGAACTAGCGGGGGGGCGCGTGACCCAGTACTTC. The chain couples TRBV5-1 to TRBJ2-5, with 13 bases fitting TRBD2. This CDR3 has 17 amino acids. CDR1 is SGHRS, CDR2 YFSETQ, per germline. Trimming cost V 5 bases and J 7 bases; bases outside gene matches: 14.

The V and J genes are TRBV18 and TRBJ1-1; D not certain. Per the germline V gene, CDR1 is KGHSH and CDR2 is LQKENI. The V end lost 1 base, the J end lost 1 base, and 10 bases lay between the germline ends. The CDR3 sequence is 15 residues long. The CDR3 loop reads CASSPLAGSNTEAFF. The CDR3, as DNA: TGTGCCAGCTCACCACTCGCAGGATCGAACACTGAAGCTTTCTTT. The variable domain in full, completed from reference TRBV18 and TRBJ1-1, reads NAGVMQNPRHLVRRRGQEARLRCSPMKGHSHVYWYRQLPEEGLKFMVYLQKENIIDESGMPKERFSAEFPKEGPSILRIQQVVRGDSAAYFCASSPLAGSNTEAFFGQGTRLTVV.

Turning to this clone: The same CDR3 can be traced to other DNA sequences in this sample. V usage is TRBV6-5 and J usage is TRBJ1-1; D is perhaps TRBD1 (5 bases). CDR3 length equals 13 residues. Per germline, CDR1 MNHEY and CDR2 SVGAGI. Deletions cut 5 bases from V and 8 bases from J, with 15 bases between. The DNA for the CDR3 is TGTGCCAGCAGTCCCCGGGGAGGGACCGAAGCTTTCTTT. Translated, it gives CASSPRGGTEAFF.

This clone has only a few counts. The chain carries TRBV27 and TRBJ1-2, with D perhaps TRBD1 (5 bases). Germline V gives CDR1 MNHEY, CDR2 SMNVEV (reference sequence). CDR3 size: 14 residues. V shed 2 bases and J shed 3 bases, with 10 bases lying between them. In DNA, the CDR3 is TGTGCCAGCAGTTTAGGGGCCAATTACTATGGCTACACCTTC. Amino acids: CASSLGANYYGYTF.

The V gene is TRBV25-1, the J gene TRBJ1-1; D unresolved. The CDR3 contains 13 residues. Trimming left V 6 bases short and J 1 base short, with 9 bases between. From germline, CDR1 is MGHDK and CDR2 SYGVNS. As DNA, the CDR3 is TGTGCCAGCAGGGCCGGAGGGAACACTGAAGCTTTCTTT. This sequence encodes CASRAGGNTEAFF.

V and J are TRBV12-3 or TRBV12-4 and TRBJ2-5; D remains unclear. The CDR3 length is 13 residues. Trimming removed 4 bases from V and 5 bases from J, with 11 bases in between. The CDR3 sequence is CASSSYSRETQYF. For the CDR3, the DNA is TGTGCCAGCAGTTCCTACTCTAGGGAGACCCAGTACTTC.

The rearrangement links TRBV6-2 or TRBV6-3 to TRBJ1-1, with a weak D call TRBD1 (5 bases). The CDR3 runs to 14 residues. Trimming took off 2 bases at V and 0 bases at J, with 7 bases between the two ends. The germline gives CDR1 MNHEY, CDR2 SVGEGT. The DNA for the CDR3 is TGTGCCAGCAGTTACGGGGACTTGAACACTGAAGCTTTCTTT. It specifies CASSYGDLNTEAFF.

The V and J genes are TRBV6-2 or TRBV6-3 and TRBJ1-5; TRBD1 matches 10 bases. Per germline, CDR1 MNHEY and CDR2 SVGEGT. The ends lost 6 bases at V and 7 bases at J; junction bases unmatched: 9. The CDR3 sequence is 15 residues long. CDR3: CASSSGTGVWQPQHF. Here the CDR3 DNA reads TGTGCCAGCAGCTCTGGGACAGGGGTATGGCAGCCCCAGCATTTT.

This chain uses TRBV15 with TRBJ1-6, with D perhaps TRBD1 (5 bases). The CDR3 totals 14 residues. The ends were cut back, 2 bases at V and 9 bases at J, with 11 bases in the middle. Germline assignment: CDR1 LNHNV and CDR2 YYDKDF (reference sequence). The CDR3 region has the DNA TGTGCCACCAGCAGAAAAGGACAAAGTTCACCCCTCCACTTT. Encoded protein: CATSRKGQSSPLHF. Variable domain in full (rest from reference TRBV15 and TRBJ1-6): DAMVIQNPRYQVTQFGKPVTLSCSQTLNHNVMYWYQQKSSQAPKLLFHYYDKDFNNEADTPDNFQSRRPNTSFCFLDIRSPGLGDTAMYLCATSRKGQSSPLHFGNGTRLTVT.

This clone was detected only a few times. This CDR3 is CASFYDRGGELFF. Here the CDR3 DNA reads TGTGCCAGCTTTTATGACCGAGGCGGGGAGCTGTTTTTT. The chain has TRBV7-9 and TRBJ2-2, with D hard to call. The CDR3 runs to 13 residues. Germline-derived CDR1 and CDR2 are SEHNR and FQNEAQ (reference sequence). Trimming removed 8 bases at V and 7 bases at J, with 14 bases between.

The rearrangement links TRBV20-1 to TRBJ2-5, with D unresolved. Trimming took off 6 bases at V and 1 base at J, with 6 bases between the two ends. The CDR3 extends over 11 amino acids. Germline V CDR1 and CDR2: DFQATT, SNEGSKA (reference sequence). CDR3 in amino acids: CSAAGQETQYF. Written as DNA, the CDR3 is TGCAGTGCGGCAGGCCAAGAGACCCAGTACTTC.

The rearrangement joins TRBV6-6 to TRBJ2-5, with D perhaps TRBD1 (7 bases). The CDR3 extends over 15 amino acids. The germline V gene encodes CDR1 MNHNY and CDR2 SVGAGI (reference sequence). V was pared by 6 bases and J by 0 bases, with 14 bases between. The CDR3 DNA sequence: TGTGCCAGCAGGGGGGGACAGCGGTACCAAGAGACCCAGTACTTC. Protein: CASRGGQRYQETQYF.

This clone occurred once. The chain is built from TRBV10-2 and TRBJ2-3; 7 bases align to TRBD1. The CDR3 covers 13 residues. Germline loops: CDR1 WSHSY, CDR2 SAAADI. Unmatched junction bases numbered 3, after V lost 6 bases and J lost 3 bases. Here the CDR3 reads CASRTGMTDTQYF. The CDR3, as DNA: TGCGCCAGCAGGACAGGGATGACAGATACGCAGTATTTT.

The CDR3 loop is CASSSRGRVTEAFF. CDR3 in DNA: TGTGCCAGCAGCTCAAGGGGGCGCGTCACTGAAGCTTTCTTT. V gene TRBV13 combines with J gene TRBJ1-1; 7 bases align to TRBD1. V shed 4 bases, J shed 4 bases, and the junction held 6 bases outside the gene matches. The CDR3 loop spans 14 amino acids. Germline loops: CDR1 PRHDT, CDR2 FYEKMQ (reference sequence).

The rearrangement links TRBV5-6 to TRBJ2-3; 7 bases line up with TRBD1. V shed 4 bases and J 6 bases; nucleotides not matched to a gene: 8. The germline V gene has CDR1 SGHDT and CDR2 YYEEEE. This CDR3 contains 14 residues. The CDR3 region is CASSPRQGPDTQYF. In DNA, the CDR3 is TGTGCCAGCAGCCCTAGACAGGGCCCCGATACGCAGTATTTT.